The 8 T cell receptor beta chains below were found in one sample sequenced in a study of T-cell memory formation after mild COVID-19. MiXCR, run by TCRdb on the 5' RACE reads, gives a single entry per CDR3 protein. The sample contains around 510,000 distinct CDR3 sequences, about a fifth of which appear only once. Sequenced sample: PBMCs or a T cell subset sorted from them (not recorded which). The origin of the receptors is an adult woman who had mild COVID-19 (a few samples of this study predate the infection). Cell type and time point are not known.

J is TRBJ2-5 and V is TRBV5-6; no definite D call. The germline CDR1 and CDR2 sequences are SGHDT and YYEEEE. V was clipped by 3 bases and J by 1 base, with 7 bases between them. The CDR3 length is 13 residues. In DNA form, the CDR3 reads TGTGCCAGCAGCTCTCTGGGCCAAGAGACCCAGTACTTC. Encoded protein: CASSSLGQETQYF.

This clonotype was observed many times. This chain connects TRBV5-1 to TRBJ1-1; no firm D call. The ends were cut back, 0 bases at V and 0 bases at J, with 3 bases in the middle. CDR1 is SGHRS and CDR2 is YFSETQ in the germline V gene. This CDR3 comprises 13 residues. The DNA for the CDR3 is TGCGCCAGCAGCTTGGAGCTGAACACTGAAGCTTTCTTT. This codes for CASSLELNTEAFF. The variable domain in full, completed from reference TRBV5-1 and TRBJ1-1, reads KAGVTQTPRYLIKTRGQQVTLSCSPISGHRSVSWYQQTPGQGLQFLFEYFSETQRNKGNFPGRFSGRQFSNSRSEMNVSTLELGDSALYLCASSLELNTEAFFGQGTRLTVV.

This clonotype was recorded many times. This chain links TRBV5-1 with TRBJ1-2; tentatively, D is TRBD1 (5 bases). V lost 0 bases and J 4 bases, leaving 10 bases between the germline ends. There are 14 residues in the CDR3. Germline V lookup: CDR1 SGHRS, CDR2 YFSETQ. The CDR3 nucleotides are TGCGCCAGCAGCTTGGAGACAGTTCTCTATGGCTACACCTTC. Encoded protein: CASSLETVLYGYTF.

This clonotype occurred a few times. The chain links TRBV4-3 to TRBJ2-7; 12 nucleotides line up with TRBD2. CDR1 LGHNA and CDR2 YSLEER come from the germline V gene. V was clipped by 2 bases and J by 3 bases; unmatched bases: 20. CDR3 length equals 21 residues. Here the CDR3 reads CASSQSGIGVLAGGLVYEQYF. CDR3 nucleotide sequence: TGCGCCAGCAGCCAAAGTGGGATTGGGGTACTAGCGGGAGGTTTAGTCTACGAGCAGTACTTC.

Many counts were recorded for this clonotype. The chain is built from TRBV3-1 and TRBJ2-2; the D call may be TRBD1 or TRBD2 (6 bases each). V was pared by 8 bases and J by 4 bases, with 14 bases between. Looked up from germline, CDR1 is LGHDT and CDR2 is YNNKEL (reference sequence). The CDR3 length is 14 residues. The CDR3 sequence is CASGAGGGTGELFF. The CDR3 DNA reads TGTGCCAGCGGAGCCGGGGGCGGCACCGGGGAGCTGTTTTTT.

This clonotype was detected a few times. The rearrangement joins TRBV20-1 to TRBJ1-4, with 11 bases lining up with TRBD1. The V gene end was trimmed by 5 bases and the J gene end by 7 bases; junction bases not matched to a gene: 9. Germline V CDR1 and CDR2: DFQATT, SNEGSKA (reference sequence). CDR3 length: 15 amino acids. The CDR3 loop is CSAPGTGGESEKLFF. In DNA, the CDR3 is TGCAGTGCTCCCGGGACAGGGGGGGAGAGTGAAAAACTGTTTTTT.

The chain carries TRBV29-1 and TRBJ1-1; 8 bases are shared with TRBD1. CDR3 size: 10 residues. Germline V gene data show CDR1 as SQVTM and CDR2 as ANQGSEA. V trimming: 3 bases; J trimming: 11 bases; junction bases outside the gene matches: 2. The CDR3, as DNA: TGCAGCGTTGAGACAGGGGTTGCTTTCTTT. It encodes CSVETGVAFF. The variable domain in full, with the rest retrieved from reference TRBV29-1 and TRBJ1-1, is SAVISQKPSRDICQRGTSLTIQCQVDSQVTMMFWYRQQPGQSLTLIATANQGSEATYESGFVIDKFPISRPNLTFSTLTVSNMSPEDSSIYLCSVETGVAFFGQGTRLTVV.

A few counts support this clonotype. CDR3 in DNA: TGTGCCAGCAGTTACTCGATTGGGCTAGCGGACAATGAGCAGTTCTTC. It specifies CASSYSIGLADNEQFF. The chain joins TRBV6-5 to TRBJ2-1, with 7 bases lining up with TRBD2. Trimming took 0 bases from V and 5 from J; bases not matched to a gene: 7. The CDR3 spans 16 residues. Germline assignment: CDR1 MNHEY and CDR2 SVGAGI.